This T cell receptor (beta chain) was retrieved from a study of CDR3 diversity in severe acne. The CDR3 totals 14 residues. Trimming stripped 2 bases from V and 4 bases from J, with 11 bases between. Germline loops: CDR1 DFQATT, CDR2 SNEGSKA (reference sequence). TCRdb ran MiXCR on the PCR reads and lists one entry per CDR3 protein. The profile shows 97,000 or so distinct CDR3 sequences, roughly half of them singletons. The sequenced sample was blood. The chain combines TRBV20-1 with TRBJ2-2; weak D call: TRBD1 (5 bases). The origin of this receptor is a male donor with acne. CDR3 region: CSARLTGSTGELFF. The DNA of the CDR3 is TGCAGTGCTAGACTCACAGGTTCCACCGGGGAGCTGTTTTTT.